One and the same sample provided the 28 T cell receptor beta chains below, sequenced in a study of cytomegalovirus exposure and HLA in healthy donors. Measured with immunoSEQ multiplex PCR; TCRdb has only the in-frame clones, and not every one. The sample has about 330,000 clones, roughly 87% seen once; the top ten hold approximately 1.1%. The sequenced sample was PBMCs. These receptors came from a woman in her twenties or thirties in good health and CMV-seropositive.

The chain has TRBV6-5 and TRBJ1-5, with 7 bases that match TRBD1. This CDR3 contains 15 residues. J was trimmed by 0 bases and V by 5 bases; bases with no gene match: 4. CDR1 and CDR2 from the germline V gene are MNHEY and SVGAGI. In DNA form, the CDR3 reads TGTGCCAGCAGTAAGGACAGGCTTAGCAATCAGCCCCAGCATTTT. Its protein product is CASSKDRLSNQPQHF.

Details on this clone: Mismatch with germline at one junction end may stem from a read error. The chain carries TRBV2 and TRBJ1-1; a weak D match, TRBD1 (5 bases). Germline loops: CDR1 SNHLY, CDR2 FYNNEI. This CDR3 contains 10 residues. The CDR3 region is CASSESQGLF. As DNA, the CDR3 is TGTGCCAGCAGTGAGTCGCAGGGTCTCTTT.

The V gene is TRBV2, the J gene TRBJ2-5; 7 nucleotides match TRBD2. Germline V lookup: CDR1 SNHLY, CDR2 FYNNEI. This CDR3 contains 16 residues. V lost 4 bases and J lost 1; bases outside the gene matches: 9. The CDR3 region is CASSVHRTGGQETQYF. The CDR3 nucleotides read TGTGCCAGCAGTGTACATCGGACGGGGGGCCAAGAGACCCAGTACTTC. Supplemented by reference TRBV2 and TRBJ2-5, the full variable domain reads EPEVTQTPSHQVTQMGQEVILRCVPISNHLYFYWYRQILGQKVEFLVSFYNNEISEKSEIFDDQFSVERPDGSNFTLKIRSTKLEDSAMYFCASSVHRTGGQETQYFGPGTRLLVL.

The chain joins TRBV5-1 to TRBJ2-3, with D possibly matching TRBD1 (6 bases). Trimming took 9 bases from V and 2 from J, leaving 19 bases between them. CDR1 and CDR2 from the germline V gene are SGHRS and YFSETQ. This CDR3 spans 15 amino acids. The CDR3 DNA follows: TGCGCCACCAGGAGGACAGCGATCAACACAGATACGCAGTATTTT. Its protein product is CATRRTAINTDTQYF.

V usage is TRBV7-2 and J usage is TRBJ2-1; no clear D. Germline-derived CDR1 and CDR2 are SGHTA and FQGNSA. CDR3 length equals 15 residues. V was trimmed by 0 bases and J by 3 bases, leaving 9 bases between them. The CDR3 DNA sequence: TGTGCCAGCAGCTTAGCGCTCTCTCGCTACAATGAGCAGTTCTTC. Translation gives CASSLALSRYNEQFF.

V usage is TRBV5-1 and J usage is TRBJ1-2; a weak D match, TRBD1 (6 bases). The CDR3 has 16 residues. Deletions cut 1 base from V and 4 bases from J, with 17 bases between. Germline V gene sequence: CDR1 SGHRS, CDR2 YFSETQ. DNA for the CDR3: TGCGCCAGCAGCTTGAGTGCAGGGGCGAATCTCTATGGCTACACCTTC. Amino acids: CASSLSAGANLYGYTF.

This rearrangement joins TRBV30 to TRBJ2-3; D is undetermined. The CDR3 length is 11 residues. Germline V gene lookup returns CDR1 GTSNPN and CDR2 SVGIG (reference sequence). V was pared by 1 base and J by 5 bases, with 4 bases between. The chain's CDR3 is CAWSAGDTQYF. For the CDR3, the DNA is TGTGCCTGGAGTGCTGGAGATACGCAGTATTTT.

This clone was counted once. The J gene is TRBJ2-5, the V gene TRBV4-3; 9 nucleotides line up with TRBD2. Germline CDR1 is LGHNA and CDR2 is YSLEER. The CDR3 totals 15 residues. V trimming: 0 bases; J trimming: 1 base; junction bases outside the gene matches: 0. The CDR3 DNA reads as TGCGCCAGCAGCCAAGAGCGGGGGGGCCAAGAGACCCAGTACTTC. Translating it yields CASSQERGGQETQYF.

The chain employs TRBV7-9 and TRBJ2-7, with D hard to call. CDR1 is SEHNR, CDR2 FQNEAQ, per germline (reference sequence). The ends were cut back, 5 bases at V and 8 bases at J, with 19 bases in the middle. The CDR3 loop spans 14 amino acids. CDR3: CASSPDLRAHQQYF. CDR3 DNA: TGTGCCAGCAGCCCAGACCTCCGGGCCCATCAGCAGTACTTC.

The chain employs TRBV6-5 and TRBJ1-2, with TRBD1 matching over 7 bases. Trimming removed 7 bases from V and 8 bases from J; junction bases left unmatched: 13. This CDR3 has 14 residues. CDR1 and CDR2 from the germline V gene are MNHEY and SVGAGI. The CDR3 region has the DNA TGTGCCAGCACTACTAAGGGCAGGGGGGAGGGCTACACCTTC. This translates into CASTTKGRGEGYTF.

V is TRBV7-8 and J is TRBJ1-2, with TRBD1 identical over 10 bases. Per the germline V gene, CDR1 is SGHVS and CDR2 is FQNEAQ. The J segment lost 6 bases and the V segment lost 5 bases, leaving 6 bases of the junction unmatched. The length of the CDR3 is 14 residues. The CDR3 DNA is TGTGCCAGCAGCATGACAGGGGGCGGCGATGGCTACACCTTC. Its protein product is CASSMTGGGDGYTF.

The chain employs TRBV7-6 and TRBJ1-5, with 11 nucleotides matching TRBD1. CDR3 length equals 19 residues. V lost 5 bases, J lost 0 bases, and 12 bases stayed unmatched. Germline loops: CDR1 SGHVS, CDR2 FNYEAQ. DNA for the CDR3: TGTGCCAGCAGCCACGGGAGAGGACAGGGGGCAGGTAGCAATCAGCCCCAGCATTTT. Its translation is CASSHGRGQGAGSNQPQHF.

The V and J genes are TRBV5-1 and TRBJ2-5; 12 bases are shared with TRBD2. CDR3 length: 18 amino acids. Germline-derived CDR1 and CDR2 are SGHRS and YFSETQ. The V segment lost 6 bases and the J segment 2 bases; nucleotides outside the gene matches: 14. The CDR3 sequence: CASTRWASGGAAQETQYF. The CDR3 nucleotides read TGCGCCAGCACCCGGTGGGCTAGCGGGGGGGCCGCACAAGAGACCCAGTACTTC.

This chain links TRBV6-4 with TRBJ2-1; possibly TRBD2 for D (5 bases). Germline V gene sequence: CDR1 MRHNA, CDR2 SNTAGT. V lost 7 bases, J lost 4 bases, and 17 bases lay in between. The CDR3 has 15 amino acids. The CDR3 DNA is TGTGCCAGCAAGCTAGCAGCAGCCGCTTACAATGAGCAGTTCTTC. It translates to CASKLAAAAYNEQFF.

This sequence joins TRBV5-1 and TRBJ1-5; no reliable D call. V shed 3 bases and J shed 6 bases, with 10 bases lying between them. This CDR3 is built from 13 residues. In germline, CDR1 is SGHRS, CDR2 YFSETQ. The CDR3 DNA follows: TGCGCCAGCAGCTCGGACCCAGGTCAGCCCCAGCATTTT. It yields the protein CASSSDPGQPQHF.

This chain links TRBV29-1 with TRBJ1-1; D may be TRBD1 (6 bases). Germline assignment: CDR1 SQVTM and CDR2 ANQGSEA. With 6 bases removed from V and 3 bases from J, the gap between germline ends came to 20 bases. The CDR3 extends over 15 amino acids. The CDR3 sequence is CSVGHRVGADTEAFF. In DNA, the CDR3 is TGCAGCGTAGGACACAGGGTAGGCGCGGACACTGAAGCTTTCTTT.

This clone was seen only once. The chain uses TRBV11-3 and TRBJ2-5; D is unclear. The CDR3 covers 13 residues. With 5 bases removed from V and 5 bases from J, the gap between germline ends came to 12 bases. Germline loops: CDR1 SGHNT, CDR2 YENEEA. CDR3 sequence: CASSETTGETQYF. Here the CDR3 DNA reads TGTGCCAGCAGCGAAACGACCGGGGAGACCCAGTACTTC.

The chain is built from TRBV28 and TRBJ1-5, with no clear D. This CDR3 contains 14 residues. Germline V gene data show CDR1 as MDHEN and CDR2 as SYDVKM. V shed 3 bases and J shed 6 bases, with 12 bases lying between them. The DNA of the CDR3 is TGTGCCAGCAGTTTGCTGGGGTTGGGTCAGCCCCAGCATTTT. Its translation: CASSLLGLGQPQHF.

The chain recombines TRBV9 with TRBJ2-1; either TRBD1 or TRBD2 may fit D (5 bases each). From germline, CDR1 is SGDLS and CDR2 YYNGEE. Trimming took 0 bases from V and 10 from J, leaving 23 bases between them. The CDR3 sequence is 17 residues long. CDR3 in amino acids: CASSVEVQGPRGGEQFF. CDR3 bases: TGTGCCAGCAGCGTAGAGGTTCAGGGCCCTCGGGGCGGGGAGCAGTTCTTC.

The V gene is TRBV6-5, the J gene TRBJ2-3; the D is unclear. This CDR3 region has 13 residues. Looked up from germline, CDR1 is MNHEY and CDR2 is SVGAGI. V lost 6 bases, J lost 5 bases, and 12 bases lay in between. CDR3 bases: TGTGCCAGCAGCCCGCGCCAAAAAGATACGCAGTATTTT. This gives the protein CASSPRQKDTQYF.

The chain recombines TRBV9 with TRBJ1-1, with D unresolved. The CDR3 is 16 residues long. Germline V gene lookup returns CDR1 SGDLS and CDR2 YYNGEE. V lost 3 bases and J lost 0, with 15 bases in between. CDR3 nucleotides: TGTGCCAGCAGCGAGGGAAAGGTCCAGTTGAACACTGAAGCTTTCTTT. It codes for CASSEGKVQLNTEAFF. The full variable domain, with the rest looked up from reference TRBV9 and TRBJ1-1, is DSGVTQTPKHLITATGQRVTLRCSPRSGDLSVYWYQQSLDQGLQFLIQYYNGEERAKGNILERFSAQQFPDLHSELNLSSLELGDSALYFCASSEGKVQLNTEAFFGQGTRLTVV.

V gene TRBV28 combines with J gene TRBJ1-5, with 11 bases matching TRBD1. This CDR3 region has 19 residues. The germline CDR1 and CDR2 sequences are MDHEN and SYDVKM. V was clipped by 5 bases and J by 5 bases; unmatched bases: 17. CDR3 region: CASSTIILTGTGGYQPQHF. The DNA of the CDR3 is TGTGCCAGCAGTACCATAATCTTAACCGGGACAGGGGGTTATCAGCCCCAGCATTTT.

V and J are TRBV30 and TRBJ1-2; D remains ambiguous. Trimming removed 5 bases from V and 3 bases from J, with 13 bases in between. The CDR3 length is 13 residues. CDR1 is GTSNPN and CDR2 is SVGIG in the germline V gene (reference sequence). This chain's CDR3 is CAWDPGEDYGYTF. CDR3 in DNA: TGTGCCTGGGACCCTGGGGAGGACTATGGCTACACCTTC. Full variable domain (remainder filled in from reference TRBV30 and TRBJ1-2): SQTIHQWPATLVQPVGSPLSLECTVEGTSNPNLYWYRQAAGRGLQLLFYSVGIGQISSEVPQNLSASRPQDRQFILSSKKLLLSDSGFYLCAWDPGEDYGYTFGSGTRLTVV.

The CDR3 nucleotides are TGTGCCAGCAGTTTAGATGTAGGGGAGACCCAGTACTTC. It yields the protein CASSLDVGETQYF. The gene calls are TRBV28 and TRBJ2-5; unclear D gene. Germline V gene sequence: CDR1 MDHEN, CDR2 SYDVKM. The CDR3 runs 13 residues. Trimming stripped 2 bases from V and 5 bases from J, with 9 bases between.

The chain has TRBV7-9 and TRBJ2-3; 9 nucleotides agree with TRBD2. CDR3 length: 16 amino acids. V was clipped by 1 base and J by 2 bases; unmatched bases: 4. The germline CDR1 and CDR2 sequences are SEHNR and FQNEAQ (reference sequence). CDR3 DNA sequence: TGTGCCAGCAGCTTAGAGCTAGCGGGACCCACAGATACGCAGTATTTT. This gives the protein CASSLELAGPTDTQYF.

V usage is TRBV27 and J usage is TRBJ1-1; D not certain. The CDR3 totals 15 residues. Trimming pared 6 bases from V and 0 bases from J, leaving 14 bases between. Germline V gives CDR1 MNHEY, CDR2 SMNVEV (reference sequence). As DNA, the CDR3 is TGTGCCAGCAGCCCGAGCCCGGGAATGAACACTGAAGCTTTCTTT. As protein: CASSPSPGMNTEAFF.

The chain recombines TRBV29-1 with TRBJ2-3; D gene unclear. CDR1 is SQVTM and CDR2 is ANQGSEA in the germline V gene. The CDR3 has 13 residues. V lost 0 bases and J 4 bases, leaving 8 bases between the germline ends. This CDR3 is CSVEDRAADTQYF. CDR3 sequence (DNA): TGCAGCGTTGAAGATCGGGCCGCAGATACGCAGTATTTT.

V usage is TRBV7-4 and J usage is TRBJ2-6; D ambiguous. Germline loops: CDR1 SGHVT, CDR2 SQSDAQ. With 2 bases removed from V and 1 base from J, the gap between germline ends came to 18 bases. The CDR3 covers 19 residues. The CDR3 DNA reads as TGTGCCAGCAGCTTATCCCCTCCAGGTAAGAAGTCTGGGGCCAACGTCCTGACTTTC. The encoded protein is CASSLSPPGKKSGANVLTF.